The entry below describes one T cell receptor beta chain. Its cognate antigen has yet to be identified. No clone much larger than this one lies a single base away; base qualities are absent. Healthy HIV-negative adults with no recently reported acute infections or vaccinations were included as donors. Every donor was a Caucasian adult living in Nashville, Tennessee, USA. CD4+ T cells were enriched by magnetic negative selection; naive cells were then positively selected on CD45RA, and the negative fraction formed the memory subset. Blood was obtained by leukapheresis, after which PBMCs were separated by Ficoll-Histopaque density gradient centrifugation and cryopreserved in liquid nitrogen vapor phase. Analytical flow cytometry was used to check the purity and quantity of every magnetically sorted T cell population. Genomic DNA was isolated from each sorted fraction and quantified by UV absorbance on a Nanodrop 2000c.

TCR CDR3 regions were amplified from genomic DNA by multiplex PCR using the deep immunoSEQ assay. Genomic DNA extracted from each cell subset was distributed evenly over all wells of several immunoSEQ 96-well plates, and each plate served as one replicate. For sorted subsets, each replicate PCR was loaded with around 200 ng genomic DNA, equivalent to 32,000 or so T cell genomes. The purified libraries were quantified using a Qubit 3.0 fluorometer, sized with a Bioanalyzer 2100, and then quantified again using the KAPA Library Quantification kit. Each immunoSEQ 96-well plate was sequenced on its own single-read 150-cycle Illumina NextSeq 550 flow cell. Processing in the source paper ran as follows. The immunoSEQ output contained only junctional sequences without quality scores, so filtering could not match that applied to full-length reads. To assign V/J genes and CDR3, sequences were annotated using PyIR, a Python wrapper for IgBLAST v1.9, with IMGT germline references. Reads were filtered out if the reads had weak V/J assignments (E-value above 1e-6), no CDR3, stop codons, out-of-frame junctions, or ambiguous translated residues. V3J clonotypes were defined by identical inferred V gene, J gene, and CDR3 amino acid sequence. The percentage overlap between two repertoires was calculated by dividing the number of shared unique clonotypes by the size of the smaller repertoire. RTK rarefaction, the Chao1 estimator, and Recon v2.1 estimates of unobserved clonotypes were used to assess repertoire richness. For all TCRbeta clonotypes obtained by the gDNA method from four donors, generation probabilities were computed with OLGA. TCRdb limited this immuneACCESS table to in-frame rearrangements with V and J called. A share of clones is missing; checked studies link under half to unresolved V genes, and the rest is unexplained. The V and J calls and clone size were taken over from that table, and D and trimming were inferred from the DNA. The sample records about 710,000 clones, roughly 73% of which are singletons. The top ten clonotypes cover about 1.8% of the sample.

These data come from a study of shared clonotypes between healthy human individuals (dated by TCRdb to 2020 to 2022). Context from the whole study: The cohort included three men and a couple of women between 18 and 49 years of age. Each donor's leukapheresis produced roughly between about 0.8 and 8.9 billion PBMCs. Per donor, three plates each were used for CD4 naive and CD4 memory, two for CD8 naive, and one for CD8 memory. To estimate repertoire size and how much clonotype sharing occurs between individuals, the study deeply sequenced the blood TCR repertoires of about five healthy adults. Libraries were prepared and TCR repertoires were sequenced by different laboratories using diverse techniques, in order to increase sequencing depth and limit assay-specific biases.

Deletion took 3 bases off V and 6 bases off J, with a span of 11 bases between the germline ends. The CDR3 covers 13 residues, taking in both the cysteine and the phenylalanine. The CDR3 DNA has 39 bases and is translated from base 1. From a lookup of the germline V gene (reference sequence), CDR1 and CDR2 are SEHNR and FQNEAQ. Findings and caveats that apply to the study as a whole: Compared with non-shared clonotypes, clonotypes shared by all four sorted-subset donors had higher generation probabilities. The small number of donors limited the genetic and exposure-history diversity represented. Pairwise subsampling led to the expectation that sequencing depth would affect the degree of clonotype sharing among donors. Incomplete sequencing was indicated by rarefaction of sorted-subset datasets, despite the large sequencing depth. Estimated clonotype richness was generally larger for naive than for memory subsets. About 5% of naive CD4, around 4% of naive CD8, approximately 2.2% of memory CD4, and 0.35% to 0.5% of memory CD8 clonotypes were shared across several donors. Only blood was sampled, and tissue TCR repertoires likely differ from those in blood.

The receptor was isolated from a woman in her thirties in good health. The chain is encoded by TRBV7-9 joined to TRBJ1-2; the D segment could be TRBD1, given 6 matching bases. The material sequenced was memory CD4+ T cells sorted from blood. What this sample's cell subset or site label stands for: CD45RA-negative fraction. The DNA sequence is as follows: TGTGCCAGCAGCTTCGTGCAGGGGAATGGCTACACCTTC. It codes for CASSFVQGNGYTF.